This T cell receptor beta chain emerged from a study of brain T cells in children with intractable seizures. The study's findings and limits: HCMV serostatus was not known, and viral specificity came from CDR3 similarity only.

The protocol was immunoSEQ multiplex PCR, while the TCRdb copy is restricted to in-frame clones and leaves out a portion. The table includes 110,000 or so clones, around 94% detected once. Only cases whose brain tissue showed the highest T cell transcript signatures were sequenced. On this clone: Its antigen is undetermined.

This CDR3 comprises 16 residues. CDR1 and CDR2 from the germline V gene are MDHEN and SYDVKM. The ends were cut back, 6 bases at V and 4 bases at J, with 19 bases in the middle. This receptor was identified in a boy in the first two years of life with hemimegalencephaly and intractable seizures. The rearrangement joins TRBV28 to TRBJ1-3, with TRBD1 as a possible D gene (5 bases). This material consisted of peripheral blood, taken at surgery. The CDR3 loop reads CASSLPRGAGGNTIYF. The CDR3 DNA is TGTGCCAGCAGCCTCCCCCGGGGCGCGGGAGGAAACACCATATATTTT.